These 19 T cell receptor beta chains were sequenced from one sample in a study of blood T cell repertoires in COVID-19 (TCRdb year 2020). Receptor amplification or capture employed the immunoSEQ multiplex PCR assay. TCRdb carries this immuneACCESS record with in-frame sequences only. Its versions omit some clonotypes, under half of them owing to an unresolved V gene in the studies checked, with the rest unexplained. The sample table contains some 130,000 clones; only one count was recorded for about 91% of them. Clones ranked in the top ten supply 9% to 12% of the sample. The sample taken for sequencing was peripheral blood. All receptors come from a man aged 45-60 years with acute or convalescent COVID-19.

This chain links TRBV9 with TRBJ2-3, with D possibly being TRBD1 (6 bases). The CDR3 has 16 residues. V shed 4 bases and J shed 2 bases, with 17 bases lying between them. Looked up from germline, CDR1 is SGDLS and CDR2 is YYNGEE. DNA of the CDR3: TGTGCCAGCAGCCTCCTGCAGGGGACAACCACAGATACGCAGTATTTT. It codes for CASSLLQGTTTDTQYF.

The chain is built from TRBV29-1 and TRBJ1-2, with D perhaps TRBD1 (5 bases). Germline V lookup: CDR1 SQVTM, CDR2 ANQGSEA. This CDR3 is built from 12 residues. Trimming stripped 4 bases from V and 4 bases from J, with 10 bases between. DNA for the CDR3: TGCAGCGTTGTCAGACAGACCTATGGCTACACCTTC. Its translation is CSVVRQTYGYTF.

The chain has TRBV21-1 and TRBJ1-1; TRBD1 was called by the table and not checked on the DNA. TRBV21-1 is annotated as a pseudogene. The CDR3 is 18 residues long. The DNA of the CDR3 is TGTGCCAGCAGCGAAGCGAGGAGGACAGCAGCAATGAACACTGAAGCTTTCTTT. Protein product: CASSEARRTAAMNTEAFF.

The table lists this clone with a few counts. The CDR3 is CASSPQTYEQYF. The CDR3 DNA follows: TGTGCCAGCTCACCTCAAACCTACGAGCAGTACTTC. V and J are TRBV18 and TRBJ2-7, with D uncertain. V was shortened by 3 bases and J by 2 bases, with 5 bases between the two germline ends. Germline V CDR1 and CDR2: KGHSH, LQKENI. The CDR3 sequence is 12 residues long.

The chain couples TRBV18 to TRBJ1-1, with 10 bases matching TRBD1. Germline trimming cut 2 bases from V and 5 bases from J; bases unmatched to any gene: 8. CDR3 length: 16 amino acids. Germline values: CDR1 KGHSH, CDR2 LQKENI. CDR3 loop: CASSPFKPGQGTEAFF. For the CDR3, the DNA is TGTGCCAGCTCACCATTTAAACCGGGACAGGGGACTGAAGCTTTCTTT.

CDR3 DNA: TGTGCCAGCAGCCCGAACAGGGATCAGCCCCAGCATTTT. Translating gives CASSPNRDQPQHF. The chain recombines TRBV11-2 with TRBJ1-5; tentatively, D is TRBD1 (6 bases). Germline lookup yields CDR1 SGHAT and CDR2 FQNNGV. This CDR3 spans 13 amino acids. Trimming removed 5 bases at V and 5 bases at J, with 10 bases between.

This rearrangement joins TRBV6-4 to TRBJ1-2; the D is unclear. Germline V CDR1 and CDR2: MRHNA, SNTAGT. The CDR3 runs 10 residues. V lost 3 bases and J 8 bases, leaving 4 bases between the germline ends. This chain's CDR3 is CASSERGYTF. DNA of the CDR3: TGTGCCAGCAGTGAACGGGGCTACACCTTC.

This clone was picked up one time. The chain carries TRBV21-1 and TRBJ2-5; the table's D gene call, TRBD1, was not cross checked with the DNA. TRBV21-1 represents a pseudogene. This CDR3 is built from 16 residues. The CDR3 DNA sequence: TGTGCCAGCAGCAATCGGCAGGGCAAGATCCAAGAGACCCAGTACTTC. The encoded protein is CASSNRQGKIQETQYF.

CDR3 in DNA: TGTGCCATCAGTGATCGCAGGGGGGATTACGAGCAGTACTTC. This translates into CAISDRRGDYEQYF. The chain is built from TRBV10-3 and TRBJ2-7; a possible D gene is TRBD1 (7 bases). The CDR3 length is 14 residues. V lost 3 bases and J 4 bases, leaving 13 bases between the germline ends. Germline V gene sequence: CDR1 ENHRY, CDR2 SYGVKD.

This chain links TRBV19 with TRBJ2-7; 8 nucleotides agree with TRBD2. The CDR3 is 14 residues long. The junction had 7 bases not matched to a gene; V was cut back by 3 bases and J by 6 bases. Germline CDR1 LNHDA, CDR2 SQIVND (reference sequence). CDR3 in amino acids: CASSIGREVPEQYF. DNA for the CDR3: TGTGCCAGTAGTATCGGGAGGGAGGTACCCGAGCAGTACTTC.

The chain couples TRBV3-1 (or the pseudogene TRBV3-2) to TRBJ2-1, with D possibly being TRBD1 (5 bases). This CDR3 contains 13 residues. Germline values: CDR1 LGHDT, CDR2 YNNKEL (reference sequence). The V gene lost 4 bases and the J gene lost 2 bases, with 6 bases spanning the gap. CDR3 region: CASSLDTYNEQFF. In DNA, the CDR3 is TGTGCCAGCAGCCTGGACACCTACAATGAGCAGTTCTTC.

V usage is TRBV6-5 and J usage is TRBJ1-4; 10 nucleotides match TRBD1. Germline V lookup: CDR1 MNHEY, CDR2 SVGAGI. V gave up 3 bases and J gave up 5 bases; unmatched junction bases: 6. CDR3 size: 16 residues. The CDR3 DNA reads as TGTGCCAGCAGTTATAAATGGGACAGGGGAAATGAAAAACTGTTTTTT. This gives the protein CASSYKWDRGNEKLFF.

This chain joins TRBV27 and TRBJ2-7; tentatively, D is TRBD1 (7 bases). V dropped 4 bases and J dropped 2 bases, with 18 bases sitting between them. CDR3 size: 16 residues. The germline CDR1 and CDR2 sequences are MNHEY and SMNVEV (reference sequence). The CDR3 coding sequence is TGTGCCAGCAGTTCCCCCCGACAGGGAGGTACCTACGAGCAGTACTTC. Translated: CASSSPRQGGTYEQYF.

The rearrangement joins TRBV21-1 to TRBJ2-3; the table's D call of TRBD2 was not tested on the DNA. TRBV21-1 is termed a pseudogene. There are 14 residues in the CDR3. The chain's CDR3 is CASSKSPVSDTQYF. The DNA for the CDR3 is TGTGCCAGCAGCAAATCTCCGGTCTCAGATACGCAGTATTTT.

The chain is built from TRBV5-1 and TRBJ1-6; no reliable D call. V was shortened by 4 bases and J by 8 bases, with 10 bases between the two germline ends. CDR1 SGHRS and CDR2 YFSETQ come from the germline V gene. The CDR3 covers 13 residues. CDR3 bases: TGCGCCAGCAGCGGCGACTGGGATTCACCCCTCCACTTT. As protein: CASSGDWDSPLHF.

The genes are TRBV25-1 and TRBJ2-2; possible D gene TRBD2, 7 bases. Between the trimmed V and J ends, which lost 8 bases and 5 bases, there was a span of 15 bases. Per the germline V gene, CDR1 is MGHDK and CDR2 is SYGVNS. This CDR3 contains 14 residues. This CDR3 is CASQVAGATGELFF. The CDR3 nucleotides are TGTGCCAGCCAGGTCGCGGGGGCGACCGGGGAGCTGTTTTTT.

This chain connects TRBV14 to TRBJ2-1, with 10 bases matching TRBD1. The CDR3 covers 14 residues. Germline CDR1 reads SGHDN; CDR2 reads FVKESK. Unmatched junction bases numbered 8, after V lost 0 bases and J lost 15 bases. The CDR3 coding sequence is TGTGCCAGCAGCCAAGATTTAGGACAGGGGGATTCGTTCTTC. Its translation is CASSQDLGQGDSFF.

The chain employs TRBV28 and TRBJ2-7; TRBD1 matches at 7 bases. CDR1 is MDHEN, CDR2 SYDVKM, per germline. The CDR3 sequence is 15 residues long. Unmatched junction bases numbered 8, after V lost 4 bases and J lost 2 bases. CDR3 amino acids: CASSSQRQGPYEQYF. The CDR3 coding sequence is TGTGCCAGCAGTTCCCAAAGACAGGGACCCTACGAGCAGTACTTC.

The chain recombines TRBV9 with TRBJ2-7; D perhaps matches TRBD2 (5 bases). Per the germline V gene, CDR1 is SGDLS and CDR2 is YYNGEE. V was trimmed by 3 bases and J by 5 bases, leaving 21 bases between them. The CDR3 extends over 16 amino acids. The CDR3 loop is CASSASVYRGGHEQYF. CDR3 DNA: TGTGCCAGCAGCGCCTCGGTTTATCGGGGTGGCCACGAGCAGTACTTC.